These 30 T cell receptor beta chains originate from one sample sequenced in a study of T cells in Graves' hyperthyroidism and ophthalmopathy. Amplification targeted TCR beta CDR3 regions from RNA transcripts. During a first-round RT-PCR of the TCR CDR3, the HTBI primer set was used. TCRdb reprocessed the multiplex PCR reads via MiXCR and lists one record per CDR3 protein. The sample holds around 530,000 distinct CDR3 sequences, roughly 15% seen once. The source material was blood. The receptors stem from a woman aged 18-29 years with Graves' ophthalmopathy.

The chain is built from TRBV6-4 and TRBJ1-1; no clear D. CDR1 MRHNA and CDR2 SNTAGT come from the germline V gene. The CDR3 covers 13 residues. V lost 2 bases and J lost 5, with 9 bases in between. The CDR3, as DNA: TGTGCCAGCAGTGACGGTCCTGGGACTGAAGCTTTCTTT. As protein: CASSDGPGTEAFF.

This chain connects TRBV7-6 to TRBJ1-4; D gene unclear. The ends were cut back, 5 bases at V and 5 bases at J, with 15 bases in the middle. Germline V lookup: CDR1 SGHVS, CDR2 FNYEAQ. The CDR3 contains 15 residues. DNA of the CDR3: TGTGCCAGCAGCCGAGGTTACGACGTAAATGAAAAACTGTTTTTT. Protein: CASSRGYDVNEKLFF.

The CDR3 region is CASSQARTSGRTGELFF. The CDR3 DNA sequence: TGCGCCAGCAGCCAAGCCCGAACTAGCGGGAGGACCGGGGAGCTGTTTTTT. The rearrangement links TRBV4-1 to TRBJ2-2; 12 nucleotides match TRBD2. The CDR3 extends over 17 amino acids. The V gene's germline CDR1 is MGHRA and CDR2 YSYEKL. Losses at the gene ends were 1 base for V and 5 bases for J; bases not matched to a gene: 5.

This chain joins TRBV20-1 and TRBJ2-7; D is possibly TRBD1 (6 bases). Germline V lookup: CDR1 DFQATT, CDR2 SNEGSKA (reference sequence). V lost 6 bases to trimming and J lost 6 bases, with 12 bases between them. CDR3 length equals 11 residues. The CDR3 loop is CSAPQGIEQYF. The CDR3 region has the DNA TGCAGTGCCCCGCAGGGGATCGAGCAGTACTTC.

This clonotype has only a few counts. V gene TRBV5-1 combines with J gene TRBJ2-3; 9 bases match TRBD2. Trimming took 3 bases from V and 0 from J; bases not matched to a gene: 5. The CDR3 contains 16 residues. CDR1 is SGHRS, CDR2 YFSETQ, per germline. CDR3 coding DNA: TGCGCCAGCAGCTCCCTTAGCGGGAGCAGCACAGATACGCAGTATTTT. Residues: CASSSLSGSSTDTQYF. Filled out from reference TRBV5-1 and TRBJ2-3, the complete variable domain reads KAGVTQTPRYLIKTRGQQVTLSCSPISGHRSVSWYQQTPGQGLQFLFEYFSETQRNKGNFPGRFSGRQFSNSRSEMNVSTLELGDSALYLCASSSLSGSSTDTQYFGPGTRLTVL.

The chain is built from TRBV7-8 and TRBJ2-2; 7 bases fit TRBD1. The CDR3 spans 14 residues. V was clipped by 5 bases and J by 5 bases; unmatched bases: 5. Germline V gene lookup returns CDR1 SGHVS and CDR2 FQNEAQ. The CDR3 sequence: CASSVDRETGELFF. DNA for the CDR3: TGTGCCAGCAGCGTCGACAGGGAGACCGGGGAGCTGTTTTTT.

Many counts were recorded for this clonotype. The chain employs TRBV15 and TRBJ2-1; the match to TRBD2 covers 7 bases. Trimming removed 2 bases from V and 6 bases from J; junction bases left unmatched: 7. Per germline, CDR1 LNHNV and CDR2 YYDKDF (reference sequence). The CDR3 is 15 residues long. The CDR3, as DNA: TGTGCCACCAGCAGATTATCTAGCGGAGGCAATGAGCAGTTCTTC. Its protein product is CATSRLSSGGNEQFF.

This clonotype came up a few times. This chain connects TRBV6-4 to TRBJ1-5, with D perhaps TRBD1 (6 bases). The germline V and J ends were trimmed by 5 bases and 7 bases, with 12 bases remaining between them. The CDR3 is 13 amino acids. Looked up from germline, CDR1 is MRHNA and CDR2 is SNTAGT. CDR3 loop: CASSLTGEQPQHF. For the CDR3, the DNA is TGTGCCAGCAGTTTGACAGGTGAACAGCCCCAGCATTTT.

The chain joins TRBV11-2 to TRBJ2-1; 7 nucleotides match TRBD1. The germline V gene encodes CDR1 SGHAT and CDR2 FQNNGV. The CDR3 has 16 residues. Trimming removed 5 bases from V and 0 bases from J; junction bases left unmatched: 7. The CDR3 DNA reads TGTGCCAGCAGCCCGACAGGGAGTAGCTCCTACAATGAGCAGTTCTTC. Protein product: CASSPTGSSSYNEQFF.

This clonotype has ten or more counts. The V gene is TRBV30, the J gene TRBJ1-6; maybe TRBD1 (5 bases). Per the germline V gene, CDR1 is GTSNPN and CDR2 is SVGIG (reference sequence). Trimming removed 0 bases from V and 10 bases from J, with 10 bases in between. This CDR3 region has 13 residues. CDR3 nucleotide sequence: TGTGCCTGGAGTGTTGGGGGAGAATCACCCCTCCACTTT. Translating gives CAWSVGGESPLHF.

This clonotype has at least ten counts. This chain links TRBV28 with TRBJ2-3, with 9 bases identical to TRBD1. The CDR3 is 16 amino acids. The J segment lost 1 base and the V segment lost 6 bases, leaving 8 bases of the junction unmatched. Germline CDR1 is MDHEN and CDR2 is SYDVKM. CDR3 in amino acids: CASRPNRGRGTDTQYF. The CDR3 DNA follows: TGTGCCAGCAGGCCCAACAGGGGGCGGGGCACAGATACGCAGTATTTT.

This clonotype was observed many times. This chain joins TRBV7-9 and TRBJ2-5, with no clear D. This CDR3 has 13 amino acids. The V gene lost 5 bases and the J gene lost 4 bases, with 11 bases spanning the gap. Germline-derived CDR1 and CDR2 are SEHNR and FQNEAQ (reference sequence). CDR3 loop: CASSDASRETQYF. The CDR3 DNA reads TGTGCCAGCAGCGATGCCTCCCGAGAGACCCAGTACTTC. Filled out from reference TRBV7-9 and TRBJ2-5, the complete variable domain reads DTGVSQNPRHKITKRGQNVTFRCDPISEHNRLYWYRQTLGQGPEFLTYFQNEAQLEKSRLLSDRFSAERPKGSFSTLEIQRTEQGDSAMYLCASSDASRETQYFGPGTRLLVL.

This chain joins TRBV5-5 and TRBJ1-1, with TRBD1 identical over 7 bases. The CDR3 spans 16 residues. With V trimmed by 5 bases and J by 4 bases, 14 bases remained unmatched. Germline V lookup: CDR1 SGHKS, CDR2 YYEKEE (reference sequence). For the CDR3, the DNA is TGTGCCAGCAGGGAGCGGGACAGCCTTTCGGGCACTGAAGCTTTCTTT. Amino acids: CASRERDSLSGTEAFF.

The gene calls are TRBV5-6 and TRBJ1-3, with D perhaps TRBD1 (5 bases). Germline CDR1 reads SGHDT; CDR2 reads YYEEEE. The CDR3 consists of 16 residues. Deletions cut 4 bases from V and 0 bases from J, with 14 bases between. Written as DNA, the CDR3 is TGTGCCAGCAGCCTACGCGGGGCAAGCTCTGGAAACACCATATATTTT. The encoded protein is CASSLRGASSGNTIYF.

This clonotype has at least ten counts. The V and J genes are TRBV3-1 and TRBJ2-5; D is ambiguous. The germline gives CDR1 LGHDT, CDR2 YNNKEL (reference sequence). The ends were cut back, 1 base at V and 3 bases at J, with 3 bases in the middle. The CDR3 loop spans 12 amino acids. CDR3 in DNA: TGTGCCAGCAGCCAAGGGGAAGAGACCCAGTACTTC. It encodes CASSQGEETQYF.

The sample holds many counts of this clonotype. The chain carries TRBV11-2 and TRBJ1-5; the match to TRBD1 covers 9 bases. The CDR3 totals 15 residues. Per germline, CDR1 SGHAT and CDR2 FQNNGV. The trim removed 4 bases at V and 6 bases at J, leaving 7 bases unmatched. CDR3 residues: CASSSGQGGTQPQHF. The CDR3 nucleotides read TGTGCCAGCAGCTCGGGACAGGGAGGGACTCAGCCCCAGCATTTT. Full variable domain (rest looked up from reference TRBV11-2 and TRBJ1-5): EAGVAQSPRYKIIEKRQSVAFWCNPISGHATLYWYQQILGQGPKLLIQFQNNGVVDDSQLPKDRFSAERLKGVDSTLKIQPAKLEDSAVYLCASSSGQGGTQPQHFGDGTRLSIL.

The chain joins TRBV3-1 to TRBJ2-3; 15 positions agree with TRBD2. The junction had 3 bases not matched to a gene; V was cut back by 2 bases and J by 6 bases. The CDR3 is 16 amino acids. Germline CDR1 reads LGHDT; CDR2 reads YNNKEL (reference sequence). The CDR3 protein is CASSQTGTSGRDTQYF. DNA for the CDR3: TGTGCCAGCAGCCAAACCGGGACTAGCGGGAGGGATACGCAGTATTTT.

This clonotype was counted at least ten times. The chain uses TRBV27 and TRBJ1-1; the D is unclear. The CDR3 loop spans 14 amino acids. Germline V gene sequence: CDR1 MNHEY, CDR2 SMNVEV (reference sequence). V was pared by 7 bases and J by 1 base, with 13 bases between. The CDR3 reads CASILDGGNTEAFF. Here the CDR3 DNA reads TGTGCCAGCATCCTGGACGGAGGGAACACTGAAGCTTTCTTT.

This chain joins TRBV5-6 and TRBJ1-5; D ambiguous. CDR3 size: 13 residues. V was cut by 1 base and J by 7 bases, with 9 bases left in between. Germline lookup yields CDR1 SGHDT and CDR2 YYEEEE. DNA of the CDR3: TGTGCCAGCAGCTTGATGAGGGAACAGCCCCAGCATTTT. Translation: CASSLMREQPQHF.

This clonotype was seen repeatedly, ten times or more. The V and J genes are TRBV7-2 and TRBJ1-5; a weak D match, TRBD1 (5 bases). Germline V gene data show CDR1 as SGHTA and CDR2 as FQGNSA. V shed 3 bases and J shed 6 bases, with 9 bases lying between them. This CDR3 region has 13 residues. In DNA, the CDR3 is TGTGCCAGCAGCTTTCGACAGCGTCAGCCCCAGCATTTT. This translates into CASSFRQRQPQHF.

This clonotype was picked up many times. The chain is built from TRBV10-3 and TRBJ2-7; TRBD1 agrees at 7 bases. The V segment lost 0 bases and the J segment 2 bases; nucleotides outside the gene matches: 7. This CDR3 contains 16 residues. The germline gives CDR1 ENHRY, CDR2 SYGVKD. The CDR3 nucleotides read TGTGCCATCAGTGAGTCTTTGGCGCAGGGGGCCTACGAGCAGTACTTC. Protein: CAISESLAQGAYEQYF.

There are a few counts of this clonotype. The CDR3 region has the DNA TGTGCCAGCAGTTTCGGCCCCTACAATGAGCAGTTCTTC. Its protein is CASSFGPYNEQFF. The gene calls are TRBV12-3 or TRBV12-4 and TRBJ2-1; D not certain. The CDR3 sequence is 13 residues long. Trimming cost V 3 bases and J 2 bases, with 5 bases left between them.

This clonotype was seen at least ten times. Written as DNA, the CDR3 is TGTGCCACCAGTGATTTCAGCGGGGGGGCAGGTGAGCAGTTCTTC. Amino acid sequence: CATSDFSGGAGEQFF. The chain employs TRBV24-1 and TRBJ2-1; 10 bases are a match to TRBD2. The germline CDR1 and CDR2 sequences are KGHDR and SFDVKD. CDR3 length: 15 residues. The ends lost 1 base at V and 9 bases at J; junction bases unmatched: 5.

In its sample, this clonotype was seen many times. DNA of the CDR3: TGTGCCAGCACCACGGACAGAGCTACGGAGCAGTACTTC. This translates into CASTTDRATEQYF. The chain combines TRBV28 with TRBJ2-7, with TRBD1 as a possible D gene (6 bases). CDR1 MDHEN and CDR2 SYDVKM come from the germline V gene. With 7 bases removed from V and 7 bases from J, the gap between germline ends came to 17 bases. The CDR3 loop spans 13 amino acids.

The chain combines TRBV6-2 or TRBV6-3 with TRBJ1-1, with D possibly matching TRBD1 (5 bases). The V gene's germline CDR1 is MNHEY and CDR2 SVGEGT. This CDR3 has 14 residues. V lost 5 bases and J lost 1, with 11 bases in between. The CDR3 region has the DNA TGTGCCAGCAGTCGAGCCAGGGAGAACACTGAAGCTTTCTTT. Translated: CASSRARENTEAFF.

This sequence joins TRBV7-9 and TRBJ1-2; 7 positions match TRBD1. The V segment lost 3 bases and the J segment 4 bases; nucleotides outside the gene matches: 14. CDR1 is SEHNR, CDR2 FQNEAQ, per germline (reference sequence). CDR3 size: 17 residues. The CDR3 bases are TGTGCCAGCAGCTTCGTCGACGACAGGGCATGGGTCTATGGCTACACCTTC. Amino acids: CASSFVDDRAWVYGYTF.

This rearrangement joins TRBV7-9 to TRBJ1-6, with D possibly being TRBD1 (5 bases). CDR3 length: 17 residues. V was clipped by 5 bases and J by 10 bases, with 24 bases between them. Germline V lookup: CDR1 SEHNR, CDR2 FQNEAQ (reference sequence). The CDR3 region is CASSPGRAEKRGSPLHF. CDR3 bases: TGTGCCAGCAGCCCCGGCCGGGCCGAGAAAAGGGGATCACCCCTCCACTTT.

This clonotype was detected many times. At one boundary the junction diverges from the germline segment, which might be a read error. J is TRBJ1-1 and V is TRBV7-7; D remains ambiguous. From germline, CDR1 is SSHAT and CDR2 FNYEAQ (reference sequence). The CDR3 totals 14 residues. Here the CDR3 DNA reads TGTGCTAGCAGCTCTGGGAGGGAGAACACTGAAGCTTTCTTT. It translates to CASSSGRENTEAFF. Based on the CDR3 plus reference TRBV7-7 and TRBJ1-1, the full variable domain is GAGVSQSPRYKVTKRGQDVTLRCDPISSHATLYWYQQALGQGPEFLTYFNYEAQPDKSGLPSDRFSAERPEGSISTLTIQRTEQRDSAMYRCASSSGRENTEAFFGQGTRLTVV.

This clonotype was seen ten or more times. V gene TRBV30 combines with J gene TRBJ1-6; D is undetermined. V lost 3 bases and J lost 9, with 18 bases in between. This CDR3 has 15 residues. Per germline, CDR1 GTSNPN and CDR2 SVGIG (reference sequence). The CDR3 here is CAWSQRRTPSSPLHF. The CDR3 nucleotides read TGTGCCTGGAGCCAGAGGCGGACTCCGTCTTCACCCCTCCACTTT.

The gene calls are TRBV5-1 and TRBJ1-6, with D unresolved. The CDR3 consists of 15 residues. Deletions cut 4 bases from V and 3 bases from J, with 11 bases between. Germline V gene data show CDR1 as SGHRS and CDR2 as YFSETQ. CDR3 loop: CASSPAGIYNSPLHF. Written as DNA, the CDR3 is TGCGCCAGCAGCCCAGCCGGGATCTATAATTCACCCCTCCACTTT.